This T cell receptor beta chain was sequenced for a study of cytomegalovirus exposure and HLA in healthy donors. Primers for the PCR totalled 60 Vbeta and 13 Jbeta. The repertoire was sequenced with immunoSEQ multiplex PCR; TCRdb's copy has only in-frame clones and lacks some. Among fewer than 110,000 clones, about 84% were seen once, and the ten largest hold 2% to 2.5%. The J segment lost 0 bases and the V segment lost 2 bases, leaving 5 bases of the junction unmatched. The V gene's germline CDR1 is SGHDT and CDR2 YYEEEE. The CDR3 contains 16 residues. The TCR was taken from a man in his thirties or forties in good health and CMV-seronegative. V and J are TRBV5-6 and TRBJ2-1; 7 bases agree with TRBD2. The sequencing input was PBMCs. Here the CDR3 reads CASSFGLGSSYNEQFF. CDR3 sequence (DNA): TGTGCCAGCAGCTTTGGACTAGGGAGCTCCTACAATGAGCAGTTCTTC.